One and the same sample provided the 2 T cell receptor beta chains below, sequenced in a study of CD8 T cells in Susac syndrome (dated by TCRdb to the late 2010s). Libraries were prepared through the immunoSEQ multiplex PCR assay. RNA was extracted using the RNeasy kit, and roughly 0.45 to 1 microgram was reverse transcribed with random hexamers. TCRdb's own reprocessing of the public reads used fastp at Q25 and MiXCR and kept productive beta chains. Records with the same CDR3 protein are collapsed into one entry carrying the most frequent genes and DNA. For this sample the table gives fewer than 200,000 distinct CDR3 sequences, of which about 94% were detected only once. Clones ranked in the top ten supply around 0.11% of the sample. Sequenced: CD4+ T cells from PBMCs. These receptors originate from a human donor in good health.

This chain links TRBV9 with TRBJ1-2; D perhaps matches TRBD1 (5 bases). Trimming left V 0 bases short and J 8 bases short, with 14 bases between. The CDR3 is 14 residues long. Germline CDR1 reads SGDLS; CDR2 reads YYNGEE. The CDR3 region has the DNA TGTGCCAGCAGCGTAGTTCCGGGGACGAGAGGCTACACCTTC. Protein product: CASSVVPGTRGYTF.

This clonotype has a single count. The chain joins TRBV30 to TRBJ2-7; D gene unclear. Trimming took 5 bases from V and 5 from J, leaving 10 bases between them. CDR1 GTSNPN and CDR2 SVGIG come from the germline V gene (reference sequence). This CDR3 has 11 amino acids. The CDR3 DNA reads TGTGCCTGGGCCCCCCTGGACGAGCAGTACTTC. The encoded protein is CAWAPLDEQYF.